This T cell receptor (beta chain) is drawn from a study of shared clonotypes between healthy human individuals. The V and J ends lost 6 bases and 5 bases, in that order; junction bases with no gene match: 6. The CDR3 contains 14 residues. Germline values: CDR1 MNHEY, CDR2 SVGAGI. Using immunoSEQ multiplex PCR, the repertoire was profiled, and TCRdb retains in-frame clones only, with some absent. Found here are about half a million clones, roughly 78% of them singletons; the top ten hold less than 15%. The gene calls are TRBV6-5 and TRBJ1-4, with TRBD1 matching 7 bases. The sequence was collected from a woman aged 40 to 50 in good health. Some clones in this sample may be carry-over from other donors' samples. The sequencing sample was made of PBMCs. CDR3 amino acids: CASRTGSSNEKLFF. The CDR3 nucleotides read TGTGCCAGCAGGACAGGGTCGTCGAATGAAAAACTGTTTTTT.